This T cell receptor (beta chain) was found in a study of blood T cell repertoires in COVID-19 (TCRdb year 2020). Notes on the research overall: Samples covering the acute and convalescent phases of COVID-19 were provided by collaborators in the United States, Italy and Spain. The prospective study material was composed of cDNA or gDNA derived from T cells, B-cell-depleted T cells, or PBMCs. A freely available public database, intended as a resource for researchers studying the immune response to SARS-CoV-2, is where the repertoires were released. Where available, HLA class I and class II types were obtained from metadata supplied by the sample provider rather than from assay-based typing. The dataset comprised deeply sampled blood TCRbeta repertoires from subjects exposed to, actively infected with, or recovered from COVID-19. Nearly every sample came with metadata listing a de-identified subject ID, COVID-19 status, age in years and sex. The samples were drawn from the first 160 participants of the ongoing ImmuneRACE study and from 1,254 subjects provided by 6 global collaborators. Study-wide findings and limitations: The amount of clinical and demographic metadata varied by source and participant and was provided uncurated.

Collaborating institutions collected whole blood in K2EDTA tubes following their own protocols. Collaborator samples were shipped for TCRbeta analysis as frozen whole blood, isolated PBMCs, or DNA extracted from either sample type. Details on this clone: It lacks a known antigen. Nothing much larger sits one base from this clone, and base qualities are not available.

TCRbeta CDR3 regions were amplified from genomic DNA by means of the immunoSEQ Assay, a bias-controlled multiplex PCR. The original pipeline was this. Nucleated cell counts per sample were estimated from amplification of reference gene primers within the assay. To quantify the absolute abundance of each unique TCRbeta CDR3 rearrangement, sequence reads were collapsed and filtered. For each sample, productive Simpson clonality was calculated by taking the square root of Simpson's diversity index across productive rearrangements. TCRdb took this table from immuneACCESS and kept in-frame rearrangements with V and J called. Such tables lack part of the clones; where checked against another copy, unresolved V genes explain under half of the gap, and the rest is unexplained. Clonal size and the V and J genes are those of that table, whereas D and trimming came from the DNA. This sample is represented by 160,000 or so clones; approximately 78% of them were singletons. The top ten clonotypes cover under 13% of the sample.

V is clipped by 0 bases and J by 5 bases, and the sequence between their germline boundaries is 10 bases long. From a lookup of the germline V gene, CDR1 and CDR2 are SGDLS and YYNGEE. The CDR3 covers 14 residues, taking in both the cysteine and the phenylalanine. Solely the CDR3 DNA is kept, with 42 bases framed from the first base. Sequencing was performed on peripheral blood. This clonotype originated in a human donor in a cohort sampled during active COVID-19. The sequence is built from TRBV9 and TRBJ2-3, and possibly TRBD1, on 6 matching bases. CDR3 protein: CASSVAWGRDTQYF. In nucleotide form, the sequence is TGTGCCAGCAGCGTAGCTTGGGGGCGAGATACGCAGTATTTT. The reference TRBV9 and TRBJ2-3 proteins fill in what lies around the CDR3, so the full variable domain reads DSGVTQTPKHLITATGQRVTLRCSPRSGDLSVYWYQQSLDQGLQFLIQYYNGEERAKGNILERFSAQQFPDLHSELNLSSLELGDSALYFCASSVAWGRDTQYFGPGTRLTVL.